This record covers a single T cell receptor (beta chain). What it binds is not known. The ends were cut back, 4 bases at V and 3 bases at J, with 10 bases in the middle. Germline V CDR1 and CDR2: MNHNY, SVGAGI (reference sequence). The CDR3 has 13 residues. The naive gate required viable CD3+CD4+ or CD3+CD8+ cells with CCR7+CD45RA+CD45RO-CD95-CD27+CD28+ phenotype. These data belong to a study of T cells after posttransplantation cyclophosphamide. Assay: immunoSEQ multiplex PCR; the TCRdb copy retains only in-frame clones and omits some. The sample lists tens of thousands of clones, 95% to 98% occurring once. General study findings and limits: Donor CD8+ memory clones often dominated recipient blood repertoires at later times. Recipient CMV seropositivity and CMV reactivation strongly tracked TRB clonality.

The sample taken for sequencing was naive CD4+ T cells sorted from PBMCs. The receptor comes from a man between 35 and 55 years old in good health, CMV-negative, and a related stem cell transplant donor. The genes are TRBV6-6 and TRBJ2-7; no reliable D call. The CDR3 DNA is TGTGCCAGCAGTTTCGACAAGGACTACGAGCAGTACTTC. This translates into CASSFDKDYEQYF.